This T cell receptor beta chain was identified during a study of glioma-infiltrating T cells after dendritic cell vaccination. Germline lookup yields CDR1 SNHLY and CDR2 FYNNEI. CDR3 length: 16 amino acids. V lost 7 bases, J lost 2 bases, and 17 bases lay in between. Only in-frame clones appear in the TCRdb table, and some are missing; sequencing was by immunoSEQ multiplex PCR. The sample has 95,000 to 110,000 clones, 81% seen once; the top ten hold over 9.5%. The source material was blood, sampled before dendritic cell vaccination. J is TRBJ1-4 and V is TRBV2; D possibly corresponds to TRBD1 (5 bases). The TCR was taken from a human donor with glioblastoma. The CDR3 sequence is CASTVDRLSTNEKLFF. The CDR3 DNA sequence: TGTGCCAGCACAGTCGACAGACTCTCCACTAATGAAAAACTGTTTTTT.